The 31 T cell receptor beta chains listed next were all sequenced from one sample in a study of control samples from healthy donors and cancer patients. Generated by immunoSEQ multiplex PCR, the TCRdb table keeps only in-frame clones and is missing some. The table has 150,000 to 200,000 clones, roughly nine tenths seen once. The sample was blood. The receptors shown here come from a man aged 25-45 years in good health.

The gene calls are TRBV7-8 and TRBJ2-4; D may be TRBD2 (6 bases). The CDR3 runs 13 residues. V dropped 2 bases and J dropped 6 bases, with 8 bases sitting between them. Germline-derived CDR1 and CDR2 are SGHVS and FQNEAQ. The CDR3 nucleotides are TGTGCCAGCAGCTTACAGGGAGGAAACATTCAGTACTTC. Protein: CASSLQGGNIQYF.

The chain joins TRBV5-5 to TRBJ2-7; D is undetermined. The CDR3 sequence is 14 residues long. Germline-derived CDR1 and CDR2 are SGHKS and YYEKEE (reference sequence). V shed 0 bases and J shed 2 bases, with 9 bases lying between them. This chain's CDR3 is CASSLGGFTYEQYF. For the CDR3, the DNA is TGTGCCAGCAGCTTGGGGGGATTTACCTACGAGCAGTACTTC.

In its sample, this clone was seen once. J is TRBJ2-2 and V is TRBV7-9; D might be TRBD1 or TRBD2, each matching 8 bases. There are 19 residues in the CDR3. V lost 5 bases and J lost 0, with 22 bases in between. Germline CDR1 is SEHNR and CDR2 is FQNEAQ (reference sequence). The CDR3 DNA reads TGTGCCAGCAGCCAGGGGGCACTGCGGGAGGCCCCGAACACCGGGGAGCTGTTTTTT. Encoded protein: CASSQGALREAPNTGELFF. The full variable domain, with the rest looked up from reference TRBV7-9 and TRBJ2-2, is DTGVSQNPRHKITKRGQNVTFRCDPISEHNRLYWYRQTLGQGPEFLTYFQNEAQLEKSRLLSDRFSAERPKGSFSTLEIQRTEQGDSAMYLCASSQGALREAPNTGELFFGEGSRLTVL.

The chain carries TRBV21-1 and TRBJ1-2. TRBV21-1 is deemed a pseudogene. The CDR3 totals 14 residues. The CDR3 spells CASSKSEGLGGYTF. CDR3 nucleotide sequence: TGTGCCAGCAGCAAAAGCGAGGGACTGGGAGGCTACACCTTC.

The V and J genes are TRBV3-1 (or the pseudogene TRBV3-2) and TRBJ2-2, with TRBD2 matching 15 bases. Germline CDR1 reads LGHDT; CDR2 reads YNNKEL (reference sequence). The CDR3 extends over 17 amino acids. Trimming took 4 bases from V and 4 from J; bases not matched to a gene: 4. The chain's CDR3 is CASSLGLAGGGTGELFF. The CDR3 DNA reads as TGTGCCAGCAGCCTGGGACTAGCGGGGGGAGGCACCGGGGAGCTGTTTTTT.

The chain uses TRBV7-2 and TRBJ2-7; D is unclear. The CDR3 totals 11 residues. Deletions cut 4 bases from V and 3 bases from J, with 4 bases between. The V gene's germline CDR1 is SGHTA and CDR2 FQGNSA. CDR3 DNA sequence: TGTGCCAGCAGCTCAAACTACGAGCAGTACTTC. It encodes CASSSNYEQYF.

This chain links TRBV19 with TRBJ1-2, with D maybe TRBD1 (5 bases). V lost 6 bases, J lost 1 base, and 15 bases lay in between. The CDR3 loop spans 15 amino acids. CDR1 and CDR2 (germline): LNHDA, SQIVND (reference sequence). The CDR3 spells CASRLMAGDNYGYTF. CDR3 DNA: TGTGCCAGTAGGCTCATGGCGGGGGATAACTATGGCTACACCTTC.

J is TRBJ2-4 and V is TRBV14, with D hard to call. The ends were cut back, 0 bases at V and 0 bases at J, with 15 bases in the middle. The germline V gene encodes CDR1 SGHDN and CDR2 FVKESK. The CDR3 totals 18 residues. The CDR3: CASSQDLFGWLAKNIQYF. CDR3 nucleotides: TGTGCCAGCAGCCAAGATCTTTTTGGGTGGTTAGCCAAAAACATTCAGTACTTC.

This clone was found a few times. The chain has TRBV29-1 and TRBJ1-3, with D uncertain. Germline V gene sequence: CDR1 SQVTM, CDR2 ANQGSEA. The CDR3 runs to 13 residues. V lost 5 bases to trimming and J lost 0 bases, with 8 bases between them. The CDR3 loop is CSVMANSGNTIYF. The DNA of the CDR3 is TGCAGCGTTATGGCGAACTCTGGAAACACCATATATTTT.

The table lists this clone with a count of one. The chain employs TRBV28 and TRBJ1-5; no reliable D call. The V and J ends lost 6 bases and 0 bases respectively, with 9 bases between them. Germline CDR1 reads MDHEN; CDR2 reads SYDVKM. This CDR3 spans 14 amino acids. CDR3 coding DNA: TGTGCCAGCAGCCTAATTTATAGCAATCAGCCCCAGCATTTT. Protein sequence: CASSLIYSNQPQHF.

The V and J genes are TRBV13 and TRBJ2-1; TRBD2 agrees at 7 bases. V was pared by 3 bases and J by 9 bases, with 8 bases of the junction left unmatched. CDR3 length: 14 residues. Germline lookup yields CDR1 PRHDT and CDR2 FYEKMQ (reference sequence). CDR3 bases: TGTGCCAGCAGCTTGGGCGGGGGAGAGGCTGAGCAGTTCTTC. Protein product: CASSLGGGEAEQFF.

Turning to this clone: This same CDR3 is encoded by further DNA sequences in the sample. V gene TRBV5-1 combines with J gene TRBJ1-4; TRBD1 might be the D (5 bases). Trimming removed 1 base at V and 2 bases at J, with 6 bases between. The CDR3 length is 14 residues. The germline gives CDR1 SGHRS, CDR2 YFSETQ. The CDR3 spells CASSLQGTNEKLFF. CDR3 nucleotides: TGCGCCAGCAGCTTGCAGGGCACTAATGAAAAACTGTTTTTT.

The V and J genes are TRBV9 and TRBJ2-7; tentative D call: TRBD1 (6 bases). V shed 6 bases and J shed 7 bases, with 20 bases lying between them. The germline V gene encodes CDR1 SGDLS and CDR2 YYNGEE. CDR3 length equals 14 residues. This CDR3 reads CASNPDGGEWEQYF. CDR3 DNA sequence: TGTGCCAGCAACCCAGATGGGGGCGAGTGGGAGCAGTACTTC.

J is TRBJ1-2 and V is TRBV5-1, with TRBD1 matching 8 bases. The CDR3 covers 13 residues. J gave up 3 bases and V 4 bases, and 2 bases lay outside the gene matches. Germline V CDR1 and CDR2: SGHRS, YFSETQ. The CDR3 DNA reads as TGCGCCAGCAGCCAGACAGGGGACTATGGCTACACCTTC. It encodes CASSQTGDYGYTF.

The V and J genes are TRBV21-1 and TRBJ1-5. TRBV21-1 is shown as a pseudogene. The length of the CDR3 is 16 residues. CDR3 sequence (DNA): TGTGCCAGCAGCAACATTGGGGGGGGGAGAGGACAGCCCCAGCATTTT. This encodes CASSNIGGGRGQPQHF.

The CDR3 sequence: CAWSRGAGMNTEAFF. For the CDR3, the DNA is TGTGCCTGGAGTAGGGGGGCGGGGATGAACACTGAAGCTTTCTTT. V and J are TRBV30 and TRBJ1-1; the D gene is possibly TRBD1 (6 bases). The germline V gene encodes CDR1 GTSNPN and CDR2 SVGIG (reference sequence). V was cut by 2 bases and J by 0 bases, with 13 bases left in between. The CDR3 extends over 15 amino acids.

The chain has TRBV4-2 and TRBJ2-1, with a tentative D call TRBD2 (6 bases). The CDR3 sequence is 18 residues long. Germline V gene data show CDR1 as LGHNA and CDR2 as YNFKEQ. The ends were cut back, 4 bases at V and 7 bases at J, with 26 bases in the middle. This chain's CDR3 is CASSPRPSSLGGMNEQFF. The CDR3 nucleotides read TGTGCCAGCAGCCCCAGGCCCTCCAGCCTGGGAGGCATGAATGAGCAGTTCTTC.

The rearrangement links TRBV7-2 to TRBJ1-2; tentative D call: TRBD1 (5 bases). V lost 1 base and J lost 4, with 19 bases in between. Germline CDR1 is SGHTA and CDR2 is FQGNSA. CDR3 length equals 17 residues. This chain's CDR3 is CASSLVDGATGLYGYTF. DNA for the CDR3: TGTGCCAGCAGCTTAGTCGACGGGGCAACGGGACTCTATGGCTACACCTTC.

V gene TRBV7-9 combines with J gene TRBJ2-5; unclear D gene. V was cut by 2 bases and J by 4 bases, with 8 bases left in between. The germline V gene encodes CDR1 SEHNR and CDR2 FQNEAQ (reference sequence). The CDR3 has 13 amino acids. The chain's CDR3 is CASSLSGSETQYF. The CDR3 DNA is TGTGCCAGCAGCTTATCCGGGTCAGAGACCCAGTACTTC.

Worth noting for this clone: A read error may produce the germline difference seen at one junction end. The CDR3, as DNA: TGTGCCAGCAGCTTATTAGGGGAGGGGTCCTTCGAGCAGTACTTC. This gives the protein CASSLLGEGSFEQYF. The rearrangement links TRBV5-5 to TRBJ2-7; 7 nucleotides align to TRBD2. The CDR3 consists of 15 residues. Germline lookup yields CDR1 SGHKS and CDR2 YYEKEE (reference sequence).

The chain is built from TRBV28 and TRBJ2-4; D tentatively reads TRBD1 or TRBD2 (5 bases each). The V gene's germline CDR1 is MDHEN and CDR2 SYDVKM. CDR3 length: 18 residues. Trimming stripped 2 bases from V and 4 bases from J, with 21 bases between. For the CDR3, the DNA is TGTGCCAGCAGTTTACACCCCATGACCGGGACGATTAAAAACATTCAGTACTTC. It translates to CASSLHPMTGTIKNIQYF.

CDR3 sequence reads: CAWRTGGRWEKLFF. DNA of the CDR3: TGTGCCTGGAGAACGGGGGGGCGCTGGGAAAAACTGTTTTTT. V gene TRBV30 combines with J gene TRBJ1-4; D is perhaps TRBD1 (6 bases). V was shortened by 3 bases and J by 8 bases, with 16 bases between the two germline ends. This CDR3 comprises 14 residues. From germline, CDR1 is GTSNPN and CDR2 SVGIG (reference sequence).

The genes are TRBV4-1 and TRBJ2-2; 8 bases match TRBD2. This CDR3 has 16 residues. In germline, CDR1 is MGHRA, CDR2 YSYEKL. V shed 2 bases and J 3 bases; nucleotides not matched to a gene: 5. This CDR3 reads CASSQPQAGDTGELFF. The CDR3 nucleotides read TGCGCCAGCAGCCAACCGCAAGCGGGAGACACCGGGGAGCTGTTTTTT.

CDR3 sequence reads: CASSRNYGYTF. The CDR3 DNA is TGTGCCAGCAGCCGTAACTATGGCTACACCTTC. The chain employs TRBV3-1 (or the pseudogene TRBV3-2) and TRBJ1-2; no reliable D call. Germline CDR1 and CDR2: LGHDT and YNNKEL (reference sequence). This CDR3 has 11 residues. V was cut by 4 bases and J by 1 base, with 1 base left in between.

This rearrangement joins TRBV6-5 to TRBJ1-1; TRBD1 aligns across 7 bases. The CDR3 extends over 14 amino acids. V trimming: 8 bases; J trimming: 7 bases; junction bases outside the gene matches: 13. Germline V lookup: CDR1 MNHEY, CDR2 SVGAGI. The CDR3 reads CASGSLTGRSEAFF. CDR3 nucleotides: TGTGCCAGCGGCTCACTGACAGGGAGGAGTGAAGCTTTCTTT.

The CDR3 sequence is CSAPRGRELFF. In nucleotides, the CDR3 is TGCAGTGCCCCCAGGGGGCGGGAGCTGTTTTTT. The chain recombines TRBV20-1 with TRBJ2-2; TRBD1 agrees at 8 bases. J was trimmed by 9 bases and V by 6 bases; bases with no gene match: 3. CDR3 size: 11 residues. Per the germline V gene, CDR1 is DFQATT and CDR2 is SNEGSKA (reference sequence).

The CDR3 loop reads CASSPKGRLAGGRGETQYF. As DNA, the CDR3 is TGTGCCAGTAGTCCGAAGGGCCGACTAGCGGGGGGACGAGGTGAGACCCAGTACTTC. The rearrangement joins TRBV19 to TRBJ2-5, with 13 bases aligning to TRBD2. The V and J ends lost 5 bases and 5 bases, in that order; junction bases with no gene match: 17. This CDR3 has 19 amino acids. Germline values: CDR1 LNHDA, CDR2 SQIVND (reference sequence).

The V gene is TRBV5-6, the J gene TRBJ1-2; D gene unclear. Per the germline V gene, CDR1 is SGHDT and CDR2 is YYEEEE. This CDR3 region has 14 residues. The V end lost 0 bases, the J end lost 1 base, and 7 bases lay between the germline ends. CDR3 sequence reads: CASSLARVNYGYTF. As DNA, the CDR3 is TGTGCCAGCAGCTTGGCAAGGGTTAACTATGGCTACACCTTC.

This chain uses TRBV6-6 with TRBJ2-5; weak D call: TRBD2 (5 bases). Trimming stripped 3 bases from V and 4 bases from J, with 9 bases between. From germline, CDR1 is MNHNY and CDR2 SVGAGI (reference sequence). This CDR3 region has 13 residues. CDR3 residues: CASSYASTETQYF. CDR3 sequence (DNA): TGTGCCAGCAGTTATGCTAGCACAGAGACCCAGTACTTC.

The chain links TRBV6-1 to TRBJ1-6; D call uncertain. The V and J ends lost 1 base and 10 bases respectively, with 11 bases between them. Germline-derived CDR1 and CDR2 are MNHNS and SASEGT. The CDR3 length is 14 residues. The CDR3 bases are TGTGCCAGCAGTGAAGGGGCAGTGAGATCACCCCTCCACTTT. Protein: CASSEGAVRSPLHF.

CDR3 in DNA: TGTGCCAGCAGCTTAGTCCGGGGTGAAGCTTTCTTT. It is translated as CASSLVRGEAFF. The V gene is TRBV7-8, the J gene TRBJ1-1; no clear D gene. The CDR3 length is 12 residues. The germline V and J ends were trimmed by 1 base and 7 bases, with 7 bases remaining between them. From germline, CDR1 is SGHVS and CDR2 FQNEAQ.